The rows below give T cell receptor beta chains drawn from one sample of a study of CD8 T cells in ankylosing spondylitis. One entry per CDR3 protein results from TCRdb running MiXCR on the 5' RACE reads. Of around 220,000 distinct CDR3 sequences in the sample, around 20% were seen once. The material sequenced was blood, either unsorted or a sorted T cell fraction (not recorded which). The receptors derive from a male donor with ankylosing spondylitis. Both conserved end residues are part of each CDR3. A D gene is named only where the DNA matches it firmly.

cdr3_aa	v_call	d_call	j_call
CASSFVENEQFF	TRBV28	-	TRBJ2-1
CASSPPEGLELDTQYF	TRBV9	-	TRBJ2-3
CSVGGPNYNEQFF	TRBV29-1	-	TRBJ2-1
CASSATGLEEDTQYF	TRBV12-3/TRBV12-4	TRBD2	TRBJ2-3
CASSLGSRLNTEAFF	TRBV4-1	-	TRBJ1-1
CSARQPTQNIQYF	TRBV20-1	-	TRBJ2-4
CASSPEPGTSGYNEQFF	TRBV7-9	TRBD2	TRBJ2-1
CASGAGGGNYGYTF	TRBV12-5	TRBD1	TRBJ1-2
CASSQEPGLAHNEQFF	TRBV4-3	TRBD2	TRBJ2-1
CASSDSINTEAFF	TRBV6-1	-	TRBJ1-1
CASSQVFGRDTEAFF	TRBV4-3	-	TRBJ1-1
CASSLTAGHTEAFF	TRBV7-9	-	TRBJ1-1
CASSLDTRTGNTEAFF	TRBV11-2	TRBD1	TRBJ1-1
CASSPTGLTDTQYF	TRBV12-3/TRBV12-4	-	TRBJ2-3
CASSERAGGYPNEQFF	TRBV2	TRBD2	TRBJ2-1
CSARVVTTANEQFF	TRBV20-1	-	TRBJ2-1
CSVETGGYEQYF	TRBV29-1	TRBD1	TRBJ2-7
CASSLGTPYNEQFF	TRBV12-3/TRBV12-4	-	TRBJ2-1
CASSYSEYYEQYF	TRBV6-2/TRBV6-3	-	TRBJ2-7
CASRPAGTDTQYF	TRBV7-9	-	TRBJ2-3
CASSLDPRDTGELFF	TRBV4-1	-	TRBJ2-2
CAISPGEYNEQFF	TRBV10-3	-	TRBJ2-1
CAISKPGQGIYEQYF	TRBV10-3	TRBD1	TRBJ2-7
CASSSGTGGAPLHF	TRBV7-9	TRBD1	TRBJ1-6
CASSAGLYNEQFF	TRBV7-8	-	TRBJ2-1
CASSEVSGQNNSPLHF	TRBV2	-	TRBJ1-6
CSARDMEGDAYEQYF	TRBV20-1	-	TRBJ2-7
CSVQTPTGVLGYTF	TRBV29-1	TRBD1	TRBJ1-2
CASSQVEGGYEQYF	TRBV4-1	-	TRBJ2-7
CASSLSTGGFTDTQYF	TRBV12-3/TRBV12-4	TRBD2	TRBJ2-3
CASSPDRGGTGELFF	TRBV6-1	TRBD1	TRBJ2-2
CASSMGVAGAFYNEQFF	TRBV6-1	-	TRBJ2-1
CASSAPQGADTQYF	TRBV9	-	TRBJ2-3
CASSPHEGQGSYEQYF	TRBV7-8	TRBD1	TRBJ2-7
CSASYRGTGVTYEQYF	TRBV20-1	TRBD1	TRBJ2-7
CASSVGLADSYEQYF	TRBV9	TRBD2	TRBJ2-7
CARASSGRGTDTQYF	TRBV24-1	TRBD2	TRBJ2-3
CASTQGRNTEAFF	TRBV4-1	-	TRBJ1-1
CASSHWTSGGPTGELFF	TRBV4-2	TRBD2	TRBJ2-2
CASSPPGPDQPQHF	TRBV23-1	-	TRBJ1-5
CASSLLGAGTSGTYNEQFF	TRBV5-6	TRBD2	TRBJ2-1
CASSIGQGAEAFF	TRBV19	TRBD1	TRBJ1-1
CASSPGTGGTEAFF	TRBV19	TRBD1	TRBJ1-1